Listed here is a single T cell receptor (beta chain). Its specificity is not known. This sample was included in a study of shared clonotypes between healthy human individuals. Study conclusions and caveats: Tissues were not sampled, only blood, and their repertoires likely differ. A few donors had around 5% of their naive CD4 clonotypes in common.

Losses at the gene ends were 5 bases for V and 1 base for J; bases not matched to a gene: 8. The CDR3 runs to 16 residues. Germline loops: CDR1 LNHDA, CDR2 SQIVND (reference sequence). Per the original methods: Filtering differed since immunoSEQ provided only junctions, with no quality scores. TCRdb's copy holds only in-frame clones and misses some; the assay was immunoSEQ multiplex PCR. V, J and clone size are those of that table, while D and trimming were read from the DNA. The sample holds about 340,000 clones, more than 60% seen once. This clonotype originated in a man aged 25 to 45 in good health. V gene TRBV19 combines with J gene TRBJ1-5; TRBD1 matches at 7 bases. Sequenced: memory CD4+ T cells sorted from blood. Subset reported: CD45RA-negative fraction. CDR3 sequence (DNA): TGTGCCAGTAGTCGATTGACAGGGAGGAGCAATCAGCCCCAGCATTTT. This encodes CASSRLTGRSNQPQHF.